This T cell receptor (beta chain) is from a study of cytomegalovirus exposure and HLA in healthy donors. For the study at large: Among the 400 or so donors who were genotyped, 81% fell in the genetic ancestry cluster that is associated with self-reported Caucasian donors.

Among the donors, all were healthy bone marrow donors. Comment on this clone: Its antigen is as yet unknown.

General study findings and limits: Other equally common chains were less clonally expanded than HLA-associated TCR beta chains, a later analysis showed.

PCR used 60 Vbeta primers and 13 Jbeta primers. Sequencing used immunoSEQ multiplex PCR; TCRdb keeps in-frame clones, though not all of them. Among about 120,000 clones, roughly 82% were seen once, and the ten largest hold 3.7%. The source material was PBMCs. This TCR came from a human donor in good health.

The CDR3 coding sequence is TGTGCCAGCAGCCCGGATCAGTTCGGAGAAGGCTACACCTTC. It is translated as CASSPDQFGEGYTF. The chain combines TRBV5-4 with TRBJ1-2; no clear D. Germline CDR1 reads SGHNT; CDR2 reads YYREEE (reference sequence). V gave up 4 bases and J gave up 8 bases, with 18 bases separating them. The CDR3 totals 14 residues.